The 27 T cell receptor beta chains listed next were all sequenced from one sample in a study of metastatic and nonmetastatic thyroid tumors. TCRdb redid the clone calls on the PCR reads using MiXCR. The repertoire holds about 33,000 clones, with about a sixth as singletons. Thyroid surgery was preceded by no treatment in any patient. The sample consisted of blood. All receptors come from a female donor with papillary thyroid cancer or a benign thyroid nodule (not recorded which). Some clones in this sample may be carry-over from other donors' samples.

In this sample, this clone turned up many times. The CDR3 loop reads CASSLADGLQFF. In nucleotides, the CDR3 is TGCGCCAGCAGCTTGGCCGATGGACTACAGTTCTTC. This chain connects TRBV5-1 to TRBJ2-1, with D perhaps TRBD2 (6 bases). CDR3 length: 12 amino acids. Trimming took 0 bases from V and 13 from J, leaving 11 bases between them. CDR1 is SGHRS, CDR2 YFSETQ, per germline.

The rearrangement joins TRBV6-1 to TRBJ2-3, with a tentative D call TRBD2 (5 bases). Trimming left V 7 bases short and J 4 bases short, with 15 bases between. The CDR3 extends over 14 amino acids. Per the germline V gene, CDR1 is MNHNS and CDR2 is SASEGT. CDR3 protein: CASKELTSSDTQYF. CDR3 nucleotides: TGTGCCAGCAAGGAGTTAACTAGTTCAGATACGCAGTATTTT.

At least ten counts were recorded for this clone. V gene TRBV29-1 combines with J gene TRBJ1-1, with D unresolved. The germline V and J ends were trimmed by 3 bases and 0 bases, with 11 bases remaining between them. CDR1 SQVTM and CDR2 ANQGSEA come from the germline V gene. The CDR3 spans 14 residues. The CDR3 reads CSVDSGTMNTEAFF. The CDR3 nucleotides are TGCAGCGTTGATTCAGGAACCATGAACACTGAAGCTTTCTTT.

J is TRBJ2-1 and V is TRBV28; D call uncertain. The CDR3 contains 12 residues. Deletions cut 9 bases from V and 9 bases from J, with 15 bases between. Germline V gene lookup returns CDR1 MDHEN and CDR2 SYDVKM. DNA for the CDR3: TGTGCCAGTAGGATACCCAGTGCTGAGCAGTTCTTC. The encoded protein is CASRIPSAEQFF.

This sequence joins TRBV5-1 and TRBJ2-5; 11 bases agree with TRBD1. CDR1 SGHRS and CDR2 YFSETQ come from the germline V gene. The CDR3 spans 16 residues. V dropped 4 bases and J dropped 0; count of bases not matched to a gene: 5. The DNA of the CDR3 is TGCGCCAGCAGCCCCGGGACAGGGGGTTACCAAGAGACCCAGTACTTC. This codes for CASSPGTGGYQETQYF.

This clone was picked up a small number of times. The V gene is TRBV12-3 or TRBV12-4, the J gene TRBJ2-7; D gene uncertain. CDR3 length: 12 amino acids. Trimming removed 4 bases at V and 2 bases at J, with 6 bases between. CDR3: CASSSVPYEQYF. The CDR3 bases are TGTGCCAGCAGTTCCGTCCCCTACGAGCAGTACTTC.

This clone was detected many times. CDR3 in amino acids: CASILSTSPGEQFF. For the CDR3, the DNA is TGTGCCAGCATCCTTAGCACTAGCCCTGGTGAGCAGTTCTTC. The chain combines TRBV6-2 or TRBV6-3 with TRBJ2-1; maybe TRBD2 (6 bases). The germline V and J ends were trimmed by 7 bases and 9 bases, with 19 bases remaining between them. This CDR3 has 14 residues. Germline assignment: CDR1 MNHEY and CDR2 SVGEGT.

With respect to this clone: One end of the junction varies from germline; a read error may be responsible. The V and J genes are TRBV5-1 and TRBJ1-6, with D maybe TRBD1 (5 bases). CDR1 is SGHRS, CDR2 YFSETQ, per germline. The CDR3 runs to 14 residues. The CDR3 coding sequence is TGTGCCAGCAGTGAGGGGACGGGGAATTCACCCCTCCACTTT. Its translation is CASSEGTGNSPLHF.

This clone was counted many times. The rearrangement links TRBV2 to TRBJ2-2; D remains ambiguous. The CDR3 is 16 residues long. Germline assignment: CDR1 SNHLY and CDR2 FYNNEI. The V end lost 8 bases, the J end lost 1 base, and 17 bases lay between the germline ends. DNA for the CDR3: TGTGCCAGCCGGCCCCCCTCCGTAGAGAACACCGGGGAGCTGTTTTTT. As protein: CASRPPSVENTGELFF.

This chain joins TRBV20-1 and TRBJ1-1; D gene ambiguous. With 3 bases removed from V and 0 bases from J, the gap between germline ends came to 5 bases. CDR1 DFQATT and CDR2 SNEGSKA come from the germline V gene (reference sequence). The CDR3 sequence is 12 residues long. The CDR3 bases are TGCAGTGCTAGCGGGTTGAACACTGAAGCTTTCTTT. This translates into CSASGLNTEAFF.

This clone was found many times. The chain is built from TRBV20-1 and TRBJ2-7, with 8 bases lining up with TRBD2. This CDR3 spans 15 amino acids. CDR1 is DFQATT and CDR2 is SNEGSKA in the germline V gene (reference sequence). V lost 3 bases to trimming and J lost 3 bases; unmatched junction nucleotides: 10. The CDR3 DNA sequence: TGCAGTGCTAGCGTGGGGACTAGTATTTTCTACGAGCAGTACTTC. The encoded protein is CSASVGTSIFYEQYF.

This clone came up many times. The rearrangement links TRBV5-1 to TRBJ1-1; D not resolved. The V gene lost 1 base and the J gene lost 1 base, with 8 bases spanning the gap. This CDR3 is built from 14 residues. CDR1 is SGHRS, CDR2 YFSETQ, per germline. The CDR3 nucleotides are TGCGCCAGCAGCTTGATGGTGTCGAACACTGAAGCTTTCTTT. This sequence encodes CASSLMVSNTEAFF.

This clone was picked up many times. At one end, the junction sequence differs from germline, possibly due to a read error. The chain links TRBV7-9 to TRBJ2-7, with 7 bases lining up with TRBD1. The CDR3 runs to 15 residues. Germline CDR1 reads SEHNR; CDR2 reads FQNEAQ (reference sequence). CDR3 region: CTSSHDPTGSYEQYF. The CDR3 DNA reads TGTACCAGCAGCCACGACCCGACAGGGTCCTACGAGCAGTACTTC.

This clone was seen many times. V usage is TRBV6-4 and J usage is TRBJ1-5, with D tentatively TRBD1 (5 bases). This CDR3 is built from 13 residues. Trimming pared 4 bases from V and 1 base from J, leaving 5 bases between. From germline, CDR1 is MRHNA and CDR2 SNTAGT. The DNA for the CDR3 is TGTGCCAGCAGTGCAGGGAGCAATCAGCCCCAGCATTTT. Its translation is CASSAGSNQPQHF.

This clone was detected ten times or more. A read error may be the cause here, since a much bigger clone is one base away. The chain uses TRBV25-1 and TRBJ2-2, with 9 bases identical to TRBD1. Trimming cost V 8 bases and J 2 bases; bases outside gene matches: 6. There are 15 residues in the CDR3. Germline CDR1 MGHDK, CDR2 SYGVNS. CDR3 sequence: CASPMDRGNTGELFF. CDR3 DNA: TGTGCCAGCCCTATGGACAGGGGCAACACCGGGGAGCTGTTTTTT.

By its share, this clone is medium-sized. The rearrangement uses TRBV5-1 and TRBJ2-7; possibly TRBD2 for D (5 bases). The germline V gene encodes CDR1 SGHRS and CDR2 YFSETQ. Trimming took 1 base from V and 0 from J, leaving 11 bases between them. The CDR3 contains 15 residues. This CDR3 is CASSLNVGSSYEQYF. The CDR3 DNA follows: TGCGCCAGCAGCTTGAATGTTGGGAGCTCCTACGAGCAGTACTTC.

This clone has a count of ten or more. This chain links TRBV30 with TRBJ2-7, with 7 bases lining up with TRBD2. The length of the CDR3 is 13 residues. Germline-derived CDR1 and CDR2 are GTSNPN and SVGIG (reference sequence). V was pared by 4 bases and J by 4 bases, with 7 bases of the junction left unmatched. The CDR3 region has the DNA TGTGCCTGGATTGCACTAGCGTCATACGAGCAGTACTTC. Protein product: CAWIALASYEQYF.

This clone was recorded many times. This chain uses TRBV12-3 or TRBV12-4 with TRBJ2-1; possible D gene TRBD2, 5 bases. This CDR3 region has 14 residues. Trimming left V 6 bases short and J 0 bases short, with 9 bases between. The CDR3 spells CASRSEGSYNEQFF. CDR3 DNA sequence: TGTGCCAGCAGGAGCGAGGGCTCCTACAATGAGCAGTTCTTC.

This clone has ten or more counts. The chain recombines TRBV25-1 with TRBJ2-5; D not resolved. The V end was cut by 3 bases, the J end by 5 bases, with 13 bases between. Per germline, CDR1 MGHDK and CDR2 SYGVNS. CDR3 length: 14 residues. CDR3 nucleotide sequence: TGTGCCAGCAGTGATCATAGCATCGCGGAGACCCAGTACTTC. Translated: CASSDHSIAETQYF.

The CDR3 bases are TGCAGTGCTAGGGGCCCGACAGGGCGAGCCTACGAGCAGTACTTC. Protein sequence: CSARGPTGRAYEQYF. This sequence joins TRBV20-1 and TRBJ2-7; 7 bases line up with TRBD1. The germline V gene has CDR1 DFQATT and CDR2 SNEGSKA (reference sequence). V gave up 3 bases and J gave up 2 bases; unmatched junction bases: 10. The CDR3 spans 15 residues.

The J gene is TRBJ2-3, the V gene TRBV6-6; TRBD1 matches 7 bases. The V gene's germline CDR1 is MNHNY and CDR2 SVGAGI (reference sequence). There are 16 residues in the CDR3. The V and J ends lost 2 bases and 15 bases, in that order; junction bases with no gene match: 20. For the CDR3, the DNA is TGTGCCAGCAGTTACCACAGGGGCAATTTCGCAGATACTCATTATTTT. Translated, it gives CASSYHRGNFADTHYF.

In its sample, this clone was seen many times. Its ends do not fully match the called genes, so a read error is possible. This chain uses TRBV6-5 with TRBJ2-6, with D unresolved. The CDR3 contains 15 residues. CDR1 and CDR2 (germline): MNHEY, SVGAGI. The CDR3 protein is CASSYQVSEANVLTF. Written as DNA, the CDR3 is TGTGCCAGCAGTTATCAGGTATCTGAGGCCAACGTCCTGACTTTC.

In its sample, this clone was seen many times. The V gene is TRBV20-1, the J gene TRBJ2-2; 9 nucleotides agree with TRBD1. Germline V CDR1 and CDR2: DFQATT, SNEGSKA (reference sequence). The CDR3 totals 13 residues. The V and J ends lost 6 bases and 6 bases, in that order; junction bases with no gene match: 5. CDR3 amino acids: CSAPRTGAGELFF. The CDR3 DNA reads as TGCAGTGCCCCCCGGACAGGGGCCGGGGAGCTGTTTTTT.

This clone is classed as medium-sized. This rearrangement joins TRBV6-1 to TRBJ2-7; 7 bases match TRBD1. Unmatched junction bases numbered 3, after V lost 5 bases and J lost 5 bases. The CDR3 consists of 12 residues. Germline V gives CDR1 MNHNS, CDR2 SASEGT. The CDR3 reads CASSPDRDEQYF. In nucleotides, the CDR3 is TGTGCCAGCAGTCCTGACAGGGACGAGCAGTACTTC.

This clone was seen at least ten times. This chain links TRBV28 with TRBJ2-3, with TRBD1 matching over 9 bases. Trimming removed 5 bases from V and 1 base from J; junction bases left unmatched: 1. This CDR3 is built from 14 residues. Germline V gives CDR1 MDHEN, CDR2 SYDVKM. CDR3 region: CASSGDRGTDTQYF. CDR3 nucleotides: TGTGCCAGCAGTGGGGACAGGGGCACAGATACGCAGTATTTT.

This clone occurred many times. This chain links TRBV7-2 with TRBJ2-3, with D unresolved. The germline V and J ends were trimmed by 1 base and 6 bases, with 8 bases remaining between them. Germline V gives CDR1 SGHTA, CDR2 FQGNSA. The CDR3 has 13 residues. The CDR3 sequence is CASSLVGYDTQYF. Here the CDR3 DNA reads TGTGCCAGCAGCTTAGTTGGGTATGATACGCAGTATTTT. Using reference TRBV7-2 and TRBJ2-3 for the parts outside the CDR3, the full variable domain is GAGVSQSPSNKVTEKGKDVELRCDPISGHTALYWYRQSLGQGLEFLIYFQGNSAPDKSGLPSDRFSAERTGGSVSTLTIQRTQQEDSAVYLCASSLVGYDTQYFGPGTRLTVL.

This clone was picked up many times. The chain has TRBV11-3 and TRBJ2-1; perhaps TRBD2 as D (6 bases). Trimming pared 5 bases from V and 3 bases from J, leaving 11 bases between. The germline V gene encodes CDR1 SGHNT and CDR2 YENEEA. The CDR3 covers 14 residues. The DNA of the CDR3 is TGTGCCAGCAGCCCCGGGACTTTCTACAATGAGCAGTTCTTC. It is translated as CASSPGTFYNEQFF.